This T cell receptor (beta chain) came from a study of PD-1 blockade in classical Hodgkin lymphoma. Relapse after autologous stem cell transplantation occurred in every patient, and brentuximab vedotin exposure varied. TCRdb's table, derived via immunoSEQ multiplex PCR, lists solely in-frame clones and lacks some. The table includes 55,000 to 75,000 clones, under 95% detected once. Trimming stripped 8 bases from V and 4 bases from J, with 17 bases between. Germline V CDR1 and CDR2: MNHNS, SASEGT. This CDR3 comprises 15 residues. The sequencing here drew on peripheral blood mononuclear cells (PBMCs), taken at baseline. The rearrangement uses TRBV6-1 and TRBJ1-4; D gene unclear. This clonotype was sampled from a human donor with classical Hodgkin lymphoma. CDR3 region: CASQKVGSLNEKLFF. The CDR3 nucleotides read TGTGCCAGCCAGAAGGTTGGCAGCCTTAATGAAAAACTGTTTTTT.